The table lists the clone carrying this TCR beta chain with many counts. Its antigen is not known. Time point described: longitudinal time-point 3. Germline V CDR1 and CDR2: MNHEY, SVGAGI. V shed 7 bases, J shed 4 bases, and the junction held 6 bases outside the gene matches. The CDR3 has 14 residues. This entry belongs to a study of neurological immune-mediated disorders. MiXCR, run by TCRdb on the 5' RACE reads, gives a single entry per CDR3 protein. The table lists fewer than 85,000 distinct CDR3 sequences, 3.5% to 5.5% of them singletons. Notes on the study in general: None of the CDR3 amino acid sequences of expanded clones recurred across subjects, suggesting private repertoires in all groups. One related-CDR3 cluster, which may be a signature, held the repertoires of 18 of 34 multiple sclerosis patients after phylogenetic grouping.

V and J are TRBV6-5 and TRBJ2-7; 11 bases map to TRBD1. The specimen was PBMCs. The receptor's source is a woman aged 55 to 70 with multiple sclerosis. As DNA, the CDR3 is TGTGCCAGCAAAGCCGGGACAGGGGGTTACGAGCAGTACTTC. Its translation is CASKAGTGGYEQYF.